Listed below are T cell receptor beta chains from one sample, sequenced in a study of shared T cell receptors in the human thymus. Assay used: immunoSEQ multiplex PCR; TCRdb lists only in-frame clones, some missing. The data show fewer than 700,000 clones, around nine tenths seen once. This sample was shared with a second study, whose subject was human thymus T cells.

The sequenced sample consisted of thymocytes. Receptor source: a boy in the first two years of life with a congenital heart defect. Each CDR3 is given with its conserved first and last residue. The D gene is left open where the match is weak. Clone size appears in some rows only: once, few, many, or a class for an expanded clone.

V gene,clone size,J gene,D gene,CDR3 protein,CDR3 DNA
TRBV4-1,NA,TRBJ1-1,NA,CASSQDNGKLQNTEAFF,TGCGCCAGCAGCCAAGATAACGGGAAACTTCAGAACACTGAAGCTTTCTTT
TRBV19,NA,TRBJ1-2,NA,CATGDYGYTF,TGTGCCACGGGGGACTATGGCTACACCTTC
TRBV9,NA,TRBJ2-7,NA,CASSVASSSYEQYF,TGTGCCAGCAGCGTAGCGAGTTCCTCCTACGAGCAGTACTTC
TRBV27,NA,TRBJ1-2,NA,CASSEGGGGYTF,TGTGCCAGCAGTGAGGGGGGAGGGGGCTACACCTTC
TRBV7-9,NA,TRBJ2-3,NA,CASSLALHGYTSTDTQYF,TGTGCCAGCAGCCTCGCCCTCCACGGGTATACTAGCACAGATACGCAGTATTTT
TRBV6-5,NA,TRBJ2-7,TRBD1,CASRGTGGPEQYF,TGTGCCAGCAGGGGGACAGGGGGCCCCGAGCAGTACTTC
TRBV27,NA,TRBJ1-5,TRBD1,CASSTHRGFNQPQHF,TGTGCCAGCAGTACCCACAGGGGATTCAATCAGCCCCAGCATTTT
TRBV4-1,NA,TRBJ1-1,NA,CASSQVREGKNTEAFF,TGCGCCAGCAGCCAAGTGAGAGAGGGAAAGAACACTGAAGCTTTCTTT
TRBV2,NA,TRBJ2-2,TRBD1,CASSEKGTGAGELFF,TGTGCCAGCAGTGAAAAGGGGACAGGGGCGGGGGAGCTGTTTTTT
TRBV28,few,TRBJ1-5,NA,CASRKRGGAQPQHF,TGTGCCAGCAGAAAGCGGGGGGGCGCTCAGCCCCAGCATTTT
TRBV15,NA,TRBJ1-3,NA,CATSRARVGPSGNTIYF,TGTGCCACCAGCAGAGCCAGGGTCGGACCCTCTGGAAACACCATATATTTT
TRBV2,NA,TRBJ2-2,NA,CASSEWTTNTGELFF,TGTGCCAGCAGTGAATGGACTACCAACACCGGGGAGCTGTTTTTT
TRBV2,NA,TRBJ2-7,NA,CASRYREGPYEQYF,TGTGCCAGCAGATACAGGGAGGGGCCCTACGAGCAGTACTTC
TRBV19,few,TRBJ2-5,TRBD1,CASQVTGTGDRETQYF,TGTGCCAGCCAGGTCACCGGGACAGGGGATCGGGAGACCCAGTACTTC
TRBV28,few,TRBJ2-2,NA,CASSLCKLRDTGELFF,TGTGCCAGCAGTTTATGCAAATTGAGGGACACCGGGGAGCTGTTTTTT
TRBV4-2,few,TRBJ2-5,TRBD2,CASSQPGTSGKGTQYF,TGTGCCAGCAGCCAACCCGGGACTAGCGGGAAGGGGACCCAGTACTTC
TRBV10-3,NA,TRBJ2-1,TRBD1,CAISEGDRVSNEQFF,TGTGCCATCAGTGAGGGGGACAGGGTGAGCAATGAGCAGTTCTTC
TRBV2,NA,TRBJ2-7,NA,CAIRGRARTYEQYF,TGTGCCATCAGGGGCAGGGCTAGAACTTACGAGCAGTACTTC
TRBV14,NA,TRBJ2-2,TRBD2,CASSQDSGNSNTGELFF,TGTGCCAGCAGCCAAGATAGCGGGAACTCGAACACCGGGGAGCTGTTTTTT
TRBV10-3,NA,TRBJ2-3,NA,CAISENKTGLRTDTQYF,TGTGCCATCAGTGAGAACAAGACAGGTCTTAGGACAGATACGCAGTATTTT
TRBV28,once,TRBJ2-7,TRBD2,CASSFRKRAGALSYEQYF,TGTGCCAGCAGTTTTCGGAAAAGAGCGGGAGCGCTCTCCTACGAGCAGTACTTC
TRBV25-1,NA,TRBJ2-5,TRBD1,CASSGIQGTGASQETQYF,TGTGCCAGCAGTGGAATACAAGGGACAGGGGCATCCCAAGAGACCCAGTACTTC
TRBV4-2,NA,TRBJ2-3,NA,CASSQDGFDPEVSHTVGTQYF,TGTGCCAGCAGCCAAGATGGGTTTGACCCAGAAGTTAGTCACACAGTTGGTACGCAGTATTTT
TRBV27,few,TRBJ1-3,TRBD1,CASKPGQGGGNTIYF,TGTGCCAGCAAACCGGGACAGGGAGGCGGAAACACCATATATTTT
TRBV7-9,NA,TRBJ2-7,TRBD1,CASSPGTGKWEQYF,TGTGCCAGCAGCCCCGGGACAGGGAAGTGGGAGCAGTACTTC
TRBV5-4,few,TRBJ2-3,TRBD2,CASSQNGTSGDTQYF,TGTGCCAGCAGCCAAAACGGGACTAGCGGAGATACGCAGTATTTT
TRBV18,NA,TRBJ2-7,TRBD2,CASSPTSGRSHEQYF,TGTGCCAGCTCACCTACTAGCGGGAGAAGCCACGAGCAGTACTTC
TRBV2,NA,TRBJ2-3,TRBD1,CASSEAGLTPGQGFTDTQYF,TGTGCCAGCAGTGAAGCGGGGCTTACTCCCGGACAGGGGTTCACAGATACGCAGTATTTT
TRBV2,NA,TRBJ2-7,NA,CASSRTVISEQYF,TGTGCCAGCAGTCGCACAGTCATATCCGAGCAGTACTTC